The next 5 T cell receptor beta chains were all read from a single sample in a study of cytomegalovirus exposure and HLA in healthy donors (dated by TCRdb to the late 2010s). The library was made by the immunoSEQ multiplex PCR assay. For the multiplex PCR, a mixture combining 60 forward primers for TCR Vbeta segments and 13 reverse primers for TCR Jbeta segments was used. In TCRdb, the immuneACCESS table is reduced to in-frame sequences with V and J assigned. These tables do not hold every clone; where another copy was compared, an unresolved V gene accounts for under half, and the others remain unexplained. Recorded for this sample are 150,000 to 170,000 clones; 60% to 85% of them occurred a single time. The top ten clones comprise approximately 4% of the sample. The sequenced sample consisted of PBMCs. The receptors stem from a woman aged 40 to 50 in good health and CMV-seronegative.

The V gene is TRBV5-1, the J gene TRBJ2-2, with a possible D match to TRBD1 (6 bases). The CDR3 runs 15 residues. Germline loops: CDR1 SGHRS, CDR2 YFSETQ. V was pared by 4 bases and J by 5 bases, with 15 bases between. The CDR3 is CASSLRSDRTGELFF. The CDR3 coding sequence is TGCGCCAGCAGCCTTCGGAGTGACAGGACCGGGGAGCTGTTTTTT.

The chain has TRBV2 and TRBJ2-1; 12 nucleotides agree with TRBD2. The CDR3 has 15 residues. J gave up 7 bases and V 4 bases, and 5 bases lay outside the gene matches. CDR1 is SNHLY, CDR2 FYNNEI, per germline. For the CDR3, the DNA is TGTGCCAGCAGTGTGTCCGGACTAGCGGGAAATGAGCAGTTCTTC. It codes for CASSVSGLAGNEQFF. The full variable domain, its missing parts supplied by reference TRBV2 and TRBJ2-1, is EPEVTQTPSHQVTQMGQEVILRCVPISNHLYFYWYRQILGQKVEFLVSFYNNEISEKSEIFDDQFSVERPDGSNFTLKIRSTKLEDSAMYFCASSVSGLAGNEQFFGPGTRLTVL.

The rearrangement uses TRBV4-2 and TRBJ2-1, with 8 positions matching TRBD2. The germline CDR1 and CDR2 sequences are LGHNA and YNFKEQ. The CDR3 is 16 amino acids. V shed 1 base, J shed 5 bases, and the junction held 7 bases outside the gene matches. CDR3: CASSQAEGLGDNEQFF. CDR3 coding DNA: TGTGCCAGCAGCCAAGCAGAGGGACTAGGTGACAATGAGCAGTTCTTC.

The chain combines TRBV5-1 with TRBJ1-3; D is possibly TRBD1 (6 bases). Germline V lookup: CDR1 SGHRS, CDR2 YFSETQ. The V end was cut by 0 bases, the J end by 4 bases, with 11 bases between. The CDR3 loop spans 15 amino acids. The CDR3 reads CASSLDGGKGNTIYF. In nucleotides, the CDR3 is TGCGCCAGCAGCTTGGATGGGGGCAAGGGAAACACCATATATTTT.

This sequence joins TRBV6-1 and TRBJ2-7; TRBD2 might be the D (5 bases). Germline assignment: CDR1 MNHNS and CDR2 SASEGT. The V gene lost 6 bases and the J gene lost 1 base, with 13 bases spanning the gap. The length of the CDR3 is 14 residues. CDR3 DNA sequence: TGTGCCAGCAGGCGGGTAGAGGGATCCTACGAGCAGTACTTC. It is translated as CASRRVEGSYEQYF.